Following are 22 T cell receptor beta chains from one sample sequenced in a study of T cells in Graves' hyperthyroidism and ophthalmopathy. Researchers amplified the TCR beta CDR3 regions from RNA transcripts. The primer set for the first-round RT-PCR of the TCR CDR3 was HTBI. TCRdb used MiXCR to reprocess the multiplex PCR reads, holding one entry per CDR3 protein. The sample yields roughly 740,000 distinct CDR3 sequences, about a sixth seen once. What was sequenced was blood. The receptors come from a man younger than 30 with Graves' hyperthyroidism.

The CDR3, as DNA: TGTGCCATCAGTGGAGGGACTAGCTCCTACGAGCAGTACTTC. Amino acid sequence: CAISGGTSSYEQYF. This chain connects TRBV10-3 to TRBJ2-7, with 8 nucleotides matching TRBD2. In germline, CDR1 is ENHRY, CDR2 SYGVKD. This CDR3 region has 14 residues. J lost 0 bases, V lost 4 bases, and 2 bases had no gene match.

In its sample, this clonotype was seen many times. The chain recombines TRBV5-1 with TRBJ2-3, with TRBD2 matching over 8 bases. The CDR3 totals 14 residues. Germline CDR1 SGHRS, CDR2 YFSETQ. V dropped 4 bases and J dropped 6; count of bases not matched to a gene: 7. The CDR3 sequence is CASSPSGPGDTQYF. The CDR3 DNA reads as TGCGCCAGCAGCCCTAGCGGGCCCGGGGATACGCAGTATTTT.

In its sample, this clonotype was seen many times. The chain is built from TRBV28 and TRBJ2-5; 14 bases align to TRBD2. The junction had 8 bases not matched to a gene; V was cut back by 3 bases and J by 2 bases. There are 18 residues in the CDR3. CDR1 and CDR2 from the germline V gene are MDHEN and SYDVKM. The CDR3: CASSFPGLAGDWQETQYF. CDR3 DNA sequence: TGTGCCAGCAGTTTCCCGGGACTAGCGGGAGATTGGCAAGAGACCCAGTACTTC.

Ten or more counts support this clonotype. This sequence joins TRBV6-1 and TRBJ2-5, with D unresolved. The CDR3 consists of 13 residues. V was shortened by 7 bases and J by 1 base, with 10 bases between the two germline ends. Looked up from germline, CDR1 is MNHNS and CDR2 is SASEGT. In DNA, the CDR3 is TGTGCCAGCACGGTCCGGTTCCAAGAGACCCAGTACTTC. Its protein product is CASTVRFQETQYF.

The V and J genes are TRBV5-6 and TRBJ1-3; D gene ambiguous. V gave up 5 bases and J gave up 0 bases, with 12 bases separating them. The V gene's germline CDR1 is SGHDT and CDR2 YYEEEE. The length of the CDR3 is 15 residues. CDR3 sequence reads: CASSYQPSSGNTIYF. Here the CDR3 DNA reads TGTGCCAGCAGTTATCAACCTAGCTCTGGAAACACCATATATTTT. The variable domain in full, completed from reference TRBV5-6 and TRBJ1-3, reads DAGVTQSPTHLIKTRGQQVTLRCSPKSGHDTVSWYQQALGQGPQFIFQYYEEEERQRGNFPDRFSGHQFPNYSSELNVNALLLGDSALYLCASSYQPSSGNTIYFGEGSWLTVV.

This clonotype was counted ten times or more. V gene TRBV6-1 combines with J gene TRBJ2-3; a possible D gene is TRBD2 (6 bases). Per the germline V gene, CDR1 is MNHNS and CDR2 is SASEGT. The germline V and J ends were trimmed by 7 bases and 1 base, with 12 bases remaining between them. The length of the CDR3 is 14 residues. CDR3 region: CASIPGGRTDTQYF. CDR3 in DNA: TGTGCCAGCATTCCCGGAGGGCGCACAGATACGCAGTATTTT.

This clonotype was detected a few times. V gene TRBV9 combines with J gene TRBJ1-4, with a possible D match to TRBD1 (6 bases). Trimming cost V 0 bases and J 5 bases, with 11 bases left between them. Germline CDR1 is SGDLS and CDR2 is YYNGEE. The CDR3 contains 15 residues. This chain's CDR3 is CASSVGGPLNEKLFF. CDR3 DNA sequence: TGTGCCAGCAGCGTAGGGGGGCCCCTGAATGAAAAACTGTTTTTT.

The V and J genes are TRBV29-1 and TRBJ2-7, with TRBD2 matching over 13 bases. This CDR3 contains 15 residues. Germline V CDR1 and CDR2: SQVTM, ANQGSEA. J was trimmed by 3 bases and V by 7 bases; bases with no gene match: 9. As DNA, the CDR3 is TGCAGCGCCAAGGGACTAGCGGGAAGTCTCTACGAGCAGTACTTC. Translating gives CSAKGLAGSLYEQYF.

This clonotype was found a few times. CDR3 residues: CASRTGDPYEQYF. DNA of the CDR3: TGCGCCAGTCGAACAGGGGACCCTTACGAGCAGTACTTC. The chain couples TRBV5-1 to TRBJ2-7; 7 positions agree with TRBD1. V was clipped by 8 bases and J by 4 bases; unmatched bases: 9. There are 13 residues in the CDR3. Germline lookup yields CDR1 SGHRS and CDR2 YFSETQ.

This clonotype came up once. This could be a read error, since a much larger clone is one nucleotide away. The genes are TRBV11-2 and TRBJ2-3, with TRBD2 matching over 9 bases. The CDR3 is 15 amino acids. The germline CDR1 and CDR2 sequences are SGHAT and FQNNGV. The CDR3 nucleotides read TGTGCCGGCAGCCTATCTAGCGGGGGCACAGATACGCAGTATTTT. Translated, it gives CAGSLSSGGTDTQYF. Drawing the rest from reference TRBV11-2 and TRBJ2-3, the complete variable domain is EAGVAQSPRYKIIEKRQSVAFWCNPISGHATLYWYQQILGQGPKLLIQFQNNGVVDDSQLPKDRFSAERLKGVDSTLKIQPAKLEDSAVYLCAGSLSSGGTDTQYFGPGTRLTVL.

This clonotype turned up a few times. The chain has TRBV6-1 and TRBJ1-1; D may be TRBD1 (6 bases). CDR3 size: 13 residues. V lost 8 bases to trimming and J lost 3 bases, with 13 bases between them. CDR1 and CDR2 from the germline V gene are MNHNS and SASEGT. CDR3 in amino acids: CASRNPGDTEAFF. In DNA form, the CDR3 reads TGTGCCAGCCGGAACCCAGGGGACACTGAAGCTTTCTTT.

This chain uses TRBV3-1 with TRBJ2-1; TRBD1 matches at 7 bases. V dropped 2 bases and J dropped 12; count of bases not matched to a gene: 4. In germline, CDR1 is LGHDT, CDR2 YNNKEL (reference sequence). The length of the CDR3 is 12 residues. CDR3 nucleotide sequence: TGTGCCAGCAGCCAAACCCGACAGGGGCAGTTCTTC. Its translation: CASSQTRQGQFF.

This clonotype was counted at least ten times. The chain uses TRBV29-1 and TRBJ2-3; the D is unclear. This CDR3 has 14 residues. Trimming removed 7 bases at V and 1 base at J, with 15 bases between. The germline CDR1 and CDR2 sequences are SQVTM and ANQGSEA. The CDR3 protein is CSAERPDGTDTQYF. CDR3 bases: TGCAGCGCCGAAAGGCCCGACGGCACAGATACGCAGTATTTT.

This clonotype was seen many times. V usage is TRBV10-3 and J usage is TRBJ1-6, with a possible D match to TRBD1 (5 bases). This CDR3 is built from 12 residues. Germline values: CDR1 ENHRY, CDR2 SYGVKD. V was cut by 11 bases and J by 8 bases, with 13 bases left in between. The CDR3 sequence is CAAGVWDSPLHF. Here the CDR3 DNA reads TGTGCCGCGGGGGTATGGGATTCACCCCTCCACTTT.

This clonotype was counted only a few times. The germline gene is not matched at one end of the junction; a read error may be the cause. The chain uses TRBV20-1 and TRBJ2-1; 10 positions match TRBD1. CDR1 and CDR2 from the germline V gene are DFQATT and SNEGSKA (reference sequence). The length of the CDR3 is 14 residues. In DNA, the CDR3 is TGCAGTGCCAGAGGGGACAGGGGAAAGGATGAGCAGTTCTTC. Its protein product is CSARGDRGKDEQFF.

This clonotype was recorded a few times. V usage is TRBV6-5 and J usage is TRBJ1-6; 7 bases match TRBD1. The V gene end was trimmed by 2 bases and the J gene end by 7 bases; junction bases not matched to a gene: 11. Germline loops: CDR1 MNHEY, CDR2 SVGAGI. This CDR3 has 17 amino acids. DNA of the CDR3: TGTGCCAGCAGTTACACTAAGGGGGCTGGAGGGAATTCACCCCTCCACTTT. Protein: CASSYTKGAGGNSPLHF.

This clonotype turned up a few times. One base away lies a much larger clone, so this may be a sequencing read error. The chain employs TRBV7-2 and TRBJ2-3, with D possibly being TRBD2 (7 bases). The CDR3 extends over 15 amino acids. Germline V gene sequence: CDR1 SGHTA, CDR2 FQGNSA. CDR3 DNA: TGTGCCAGCAGCTCTATGGGGGGGCAATCAGATACGCGGTATTTT. This codes for CASSSMGGQSDTRYF.

The chain has TRBV19 and TRBJ1-1; D remains ambiguous. The V and J ends lost 7 bases and 8 bases respectively, with 20 bases between them. Looked up from germline, CDR1 is LNHDA and CDR2 is SQIVND (reference sequence). This CDR3 spans 14 amino acids. The CDR3 protein is CASKPARDSYEAFF. In DNA, the CDR3 is TGTGCCAGTAAGCCGGCACGGGATTCTTACGAAGCTTTCTTT.

This clonotype was counted only a few times. The chain uses TRBV20-1 and TRBJ2-1; 7 bases agree with TRBD2. After removal of 4 bases from V and 3 bases from J, the junction contained 3 bases not matched to a gene. CDR1 is DFQATT and CDR2 is SNEGSKA in the germline V gene (reference sequence). The CDR3 has 13 residues. CDR3 in DNA: TGCAGTGCTAAACTAGCGAACTACAATGAGCAGTTCTTC. Amino acids: CSAKLANYNEQFF.

This clonotype has ten or more counts. This rearrangement joins TRBV12-3 or TRBV12-4 to TRBJ2-1; D is uncertain. The CDR3 consists of 13 residues. V lost 4 bases, J lost 8 bases, and 12 bases lay in between. CDR3 DNA: TGTGCCAGCAGTTCCCCCGTAGGCTATGAGCAGTTCTTC. Residues: CASSSPVGYEQFF.

This clonotype has only a few counts. V and J are TRBV2 and TRBJ2-5; 7 bases align to TRBD2. Unmatched junction bases numbered 6, after V lost 4 bases and J lost 1 base. This CDR3 has 15 amino acids. Germline V lookup: CDR1 SNHLY, CDR2 FYNNEI. CDR3 loop: CASSVGSSGQETQYF. CDR3 DNA sequence: TGTGCCAGCAGTGTAGGGTCTAGCGGCCAAGAGACCCAGTACTTC.

Many counts were recorded for this clonotype. This sequence joins TRBV18 and TRBJ1-3; 7 positions match TRBD1. The CDR3 has 15 residues. Trimming took 8 bases from V and 6 from J; bases not matched to a gene: 13. The V gene's germline CDR1 is KGHSH and CDR2 LQKENI. The CDR3 protein is CASLRDSIGENTIYF. The CDR3 bases are TGTGCCAGCCTCCGGGACAGTATTGGAGAAAACACCATATATTTT.